A selection of T cell receptor beta chains follows, all from one sample in a study of technical replicates of blood from a few donors. The method was immunoSEQ multiplex PCR; TCRdb's version includes in-frame clones alone and lacks a portion of them. The repertoire holds about 88,000 clones, with around 93% as singletons. The sequenced material came from T cells isolated from PBMCs. These receptors were taken from a human donor in good health. The CDR3 runs from the conserved cysteine through the conserved F or W. Fields, in order: V gene, CDR3 protein.

v_call: TRBV5-4; cdr3_aa: CASSIGAGSSYNEQFF
v_call: TRBV2; cdr3_aa: CASSPRSQETQYF
v_call: TRBV18; cdr3_aa: CASSYPPTTDMNTEAFF
v_call: TRBV25-1; cdr3_aa: CASSEQGQGGYGYTF
v_call: TRBV25-1; cdr3_aa: CASSELAGPAGELFF
v_call: TRBV28; cdr3_aa: CASSRRTGRGDYEQYF
v_call: TRBV13; cdr3_aa: CASSLRGVELLAGEQFF
v_call: TRBV5-4; cdr3_aa: CASSFMGANEQYF
v_call: TRBV30; cdr3_aa: CAWSVGVNNGEKLFF
v_call: TRBV13; cdr3_aa: CASSFRDREYNEQFF
v_call: TRBV11-3; cdr3_aa: CASSLAGSASTDTQYF
v_call: TRBV29-1; cdr3_aa: CSVLLLFQNIQYF
v_call: TRBV5-4; cdr3_aa: CASSHLAESYNEQFF
v_call: TRBV4-1; cdr3_aa: CASRRTGGKDQPQHF
v_call: TRBV5-5; cdr3_aa: CASSTTWGEYEQFF
v_call: TRBV30; cdr3_aa: CAWSELAGREFF